The 30 T cell receptor beta chains below were found in one sample sequenced in a study of brain T cells in children with intractable seizures. Time point denoted: blood from clinic visit 5 months post-surgery; TSC patient then seizure free. Produced via immunoSEQ multiplex PCR; TCRdb's table is partial and in-frame only. The table records approximately 330,000 clones, over 90% of them present only once. The sample consisted of peripheral blood, taken less than 6 months after surgery. The receptors derive from a boy less than two years old with tuberous sclerosis and intractable seizures.

The chain joins TRBV5-4 to TRBJ1-1, with D maybe TRBD1 (6 bases). Trimming removed 0 bases at V and 10 bases at J, with 13 bases between. Germline loops: CDR1 SGHNT, CDR2 YYREEE (reference sequence). The CDR3 extends over 13 amino acids. The DNA of the CDR3 is TGTGCCAGCAGCTTGGCACGGGGGGCGGGAGCTTTCTTT. It is translated as CASSLARGAGAFF.

This chain links TRBV5-8 with TRBJ2-1; 7 nucleotides line up with TRBD2. The germline V gene has CDR1 SGHTS and CDR2 YDEGEE. The V and J ends lost 4 bases and 2 bases, in that order; junction bases with no gene match: 9. CDR3 length equals 16 residues. The CDR3 is CASSLDGGGTYNEQFF. The CDR3 DNA follows: TGTGCCAGCAGCCTCGATGGGGGGGGTACCTACAATGAGCAGTTCTTC.

The chain combines TRBV27 with TRBJ1-1; no clear D. Trimming cost V 1 base and J 4 bases, with 7 bases left between them. The CDR3 loop spans 13 amino acids. Per germline, CDR1 MNHEY and CDR2 SMNVEV (reference sequence). DNA for the CDR3: TGTGCCAGCAGTTTATGGGTTGCCACTGAAGCTTTCTTT. Translated, it gives CASSLWVATEAFF.

This sequence joins TRBV6-5 and TRBJ2-5; D gene ambiguous. CDR1 and CDR2 (germline): MNHEY, SVGAGI. This CDR3 spans 11 amino acids. V was pared by 8 bases and J by 9 bases, with 13 bases between. In DNA, the CDR3 is TGTGCCAGCGCGGCGGCGAGACCCCAGTACTTC. This translates into CASAAARPQYF.

The chain employs TRBV24-1 and TRBJ2-3; D ambiguous. Per germline, CDR1 KGHDR and CDR2 SFDVKD. This CDR3 is built from 17 residues. V was shortened by 4 bases and J by 2 bases, with 18 bases between the two germline ends. CDR3 in amino acids: CATSDRAHPRTTDTQYF. The CDR3 DNA sequence: TGTGCCACCAGTGACCGGGCCCACCCCAGAACCACAGATACGCAGTATTTT.

The chain uses TRBV19 and TRBJ1-3; the D is unclear. Germline V gives CDR1 LNHDA, CDR2 SQIVND (reference sequence). The V end lost 3 bases, the J end lost 4 bases, and 16 bases lay between the germline ends. This CDR3 has 16 residues. The CDR3 loop reads CASSIHPGLSGNTIYF. The CDR3 coding sequence is TGTGCCAGTAGTATCCATCCGGGGTTGTCCGGAAACACCATATATTTT.

The chain employs TRBV30 and TRBJ1-6; D might be TRBD1 (5 bases). This CDR3 contains 14 residues. Trimming stripped 0 bases from V and 10 bases from J, with 13 bases between. Looked up from germline, CDR1 is GTSNPN and CDR2 is SVGIG (reference sequence). Here the CDR3 reads CAWSVRQGGSPLHF. As DNA, the CDR3 is TGTGCCTGGAGTGTACGGCAGGGAGGATCACCCCTCCACTTT. The complete variable domain, with remaining parts taken from reference TRBV30 and TRBJ1-6, reads SQTIHQWPATLVQPVGSPLSLECTVEGTSNPNLYWYRQAAGRGLQLLFYSVGIGQISSEVPQNLSASRPQDRQFILSSKKLLLSDSGFYLCAWSVRQGGSPLHFGNGTRLTVT.

The chain has TRBV7-9 and TRBJ2-7; tentative D call: TRBD2 (6 bases). From germline, CDR1 is SEHNR and CDR2 FQNEAQ (reference sequence). V gave up 0 bases and J gave up 2 bases, with 11 bases separating them. This CDR3 spans 15 amino acids. The CDR3 is CASSLAGGSPYEQYF. The CDR3 coding sequence is TGTGCCAGCAGCTTAGCCGGGGGAAGTCCCTACGAGCAGTACTTC.

This sequence joins TRBV9 and TRBJ2-2, with 10 nucleotides matching TRBD2. The CDR3 runs 15 residues. Germline CDR1 SGDLS, CDR2 YYNGEE. Losses at the gene ends were 6 bases for V and 2 bases for J; bases not matched to a gene: 4. CDR3 residues: CASTGLAVNTGELFF. The CDR3 coding sequence is TGTGCCAGCACTGGACTAGCGGTTAACACCGGGGAGCTGTTTTTT.

CDR3 region: CASSLRQGSYNEQFF. CDR3 coding DNA: TGTGCCAGCAGCTTACGGCAGGGCTCCTACAATGAGCAGTTCTTC. The J gene is TRBJ2-1, the V gene TRBV7-2; D might be TRBD1 (5 bases). The germline V and J ends were trimmed by 2 bases and 0 bases, with 8 bases remaining between them. The CDR3 runs to 15 residues. Germline assignment: CDR1 SGHTA and CDR2 FQGNSA.

There are a few counts of this clone. V gene TRBV4-1 combines with J gene TRBJ2-7; 10 positions agree with TRBD2. Per the germline V gene, CDR1 is MGHRA and CDR2 is YSYEKL. V was pared by 4 bases and J by 2 bases, with 8 bases of the junction left unmatched. The CDR3 contains 16 residues. CDR3 in amino acids: CASSPRPAGGPYEQYF. CDR3 nucleotides: TGCGCCAGCAGCCCCCGGCCAGCGGGAGGGCCCTACGAGCAGTACTTC.

CDR3: CASSGTSNTEAFF. As DNA, the CDR3 is TGTGCCAGCAGCGGAACATCGAACACTGAAGCTTTCTTT. The chain employs TRBV11-2 and TRBJ1-1; D uncertain. CDR1 SGHAT and CDR2 FQNNGV come from the germline V gene. The CDR3 is 13 amino acids. Between the trimmed V and J ends, which lost 5 bases and 1 base, there was a span of 8 bases.

This chain joins TRBV9 and TRBJ2-7; 7 nucleotides agree with TRBD2. Trimming removed 0 bases from V and 3 bases from J; junction bases left unmatched: 3. Germline V gives CDR1 SGDLS, CDR2 YYNGEE. This CDR3 comprises 14 residues. In nucleotides, the CDR3 is TGTGCCAGCAGCGTAGGCGGGGGAGTCTACGAGCAGTACTTC. Protein sequence: CASSVGGGVYEQYF.

This chain joins TRBV9 and TRBJ2-1; no definite D call. V lost 0 bases and J lost 7, with 11 bases in between. There are 14 residues in the CDR3. Germline V gene sequence: CDR1 SGDLS, CDR2 YYNGEE. CDR3 sequence: CASSVGSDSNEQFF. DNA of the CDR3: TGTGCCAGCAGCGTAGGCTCGGATTCTAATGAGCAGTTCTTC.

This clone appeared a single time. The chain's CDR3 is CASSEAGQGGTGELFF. DNA for the CDR3: TGTGCCAGCAGTGAAGCGGGACAGGGCGGCACCGGGGAGCTGTTTTTT. The V gene is TRBV2, the J gene TRBJ2-2, with 9 bases lining up with TRBD1. CDR1 SNHLY and CDR2 FYNNEI come from the germline V gene. The junction had 3 bases not matched to a gene; V was cut back by 0 bases and J by 4 bases. The CDR3 covers 16 residues.

This chain connects TRBV5-4 to TRBJ2-2, with 9 bases fitting TRBD1. V gave up 4 bases and J gave up 2 bases; unmatched junction bases: 3. Germline CDR1 is SGHNT and CDR2 is YYREEE (reference sequence). The CDR3 totals 15 residues. The CDR3: CASSKDRGNTGELFF. CDR3 sequence (DNA): TGTGCCAGCAGCAAGGACAGGGGAAACACCGGGGAGCTGTTTTTT.

The chain employs TRBV11-3 and TRBJ1-1; TRBD1 matches at 7 bases. V shed 5 bases and J 3 bases; nucleotides not matched to a gene: 12. The CDR3 extends over 16 amino acids. The germline CDR1 and CDR2 sequences are SGHNT and YENEEA. Here the CDR3 reads CASSQSATGADTEAFF. The CDR3 nucleotides read TGTGCCAGCAGCCAAAGCGCTACAGGGGCGGACACTGAAGCTTTCTTT.

This clone was observed a single time. The sample holds other DNA sequences that translate to the same CDR3. The chain is built from TRBV11-3 and TRBJ2-5, with D unresolved. V gave up 5 bases and J gave up 2 bases, with 3 bases separating them. Germline CDR1 is SGHNT and CDR2 is YENEEA. The CDR3 spans 11 residues. DNA of the CDR3: TGTGCCAGCAGCCTACAAGAGACCCAGTACTTC. Translation: CASSLQETQYF.

This clone was detected once. The V gene is TRBV9, the J gene TRBJ2-7, with D tentatively TRBD1 (6 bases). V was pared by 4 bases and J by 2 bases, with 13 bases between. CDR3 length: 14 amino acids. The germline gives CDR1 SGDLS, CDR2 YYNGEE. The CDR3 region is CASSPRTAAYEQYF. The DNA for the CDR3 is TGTGCCAGCAGCCCACGGACAGCCGCCTACGAGCAGTACTTC.

The chain joins TRBV19 to TRBJ2-1, with D maybe TRBD2 (6 bases). The CDR3 covers 15 residues. Germline loops: CDR1 LNHDA, CDR2 SQIVND (reference sequence). V shed 3 bases and J shed 7 bases, with 16 bases lying between them. Here the CDR3 DNA reads TGTGCCAGTAGTATTCGAGCTTCGGCGGGGAATGAGCAGTTCTTC. Amino acid sequence: CASSIRASAGNEQFF.

J is TRBJ2-7 and V is TRBV18, with D possibly called TRBD1 or TRBD2 (5 bases each). The length of the CDR3 is 12 residues. V dropped 6 bases and J dropped 4 bases, with 10 bases sitting between them. Germline CDR1 reads KGHSH; CDR2 reads LQKENI. CDR3 in amino acids: CASSRDRYEQYF. CDR3 sequence (DNA): TGTGCCAGCTCCCGGGACCGTTACGAGCAGTACTTC.

This chain uses TRBV7-2 with TRBJ1-2; D is possibly TRBD1 (6 bases). The CDR3 consists of 13 residues. The germline V gene encodes CDR1 SGHTA and CDR2 FQGNSA. The germline V and J ends were trimmed by 3 bases and 2 bases, with 7 bases remaining between them. CDR3 protein: CASSFTGNYGYTF. The CDR3 coding sequence is TGTGCCAGCAGCTTTACAGGGAACTATGGCTACACCTTC.

The CDR3 is CASRTGGLGTGVYNEQFF. CDR3 DNA sequence: TGTGCCAGCAGAACGGGTGGTTTAGGGACAGGGGTCTACAATGAGCAGTTCTTC. The rearrangement joins TRBV5-8 to TRBJ2-1, with 10 bases identical to TRBD1. J gave up 3 bases and V 5 bases, and 14 bases lay outside the gene matches. Germline values: CDR1 SGHTS, CDR2 YDEGEE. The CDR3 is 18 residues long.

This clone has at least ten counts. This chain joins TRBV29-1 and TRBJ1-2; D not resolved. From germline, CDR1 is SQVTM and CDR2 ANQGSEA. With 4 bases removed from V and 2 bases from J, the gap between germline ends came to 5 bases. CDR3 length equals 11 residues. CDR3 nucleotides: TGCAGCGTTGGGGAAAACTATGGCTACACCTTC. Protein sequence: CSVGENYGYTF. Looking up the rest from reference TRBV29-1 and TRBJ1-2 gives the full variable domain: SAVISQKPSRDICQRGTSLTIQCQVDSQVTMMFWYRQQPGQSLTLIATANQGSEATYESGFVIDKFPISRPNLTFSTLTVSNMSPEDSSIYLCSVGENYGYTFGSGTRLTVV.

V is TRBV5-5 and J is TRBJ2-2; 8 bases fit TRBD1. The CDR3 extends over 16 amino acids. Germline values: CDR1 SGHKS, CDR2 YYEKEE (reference sequence). The J segment lost 4 bases and the V segment lost 4 bases, leaving 9 bases of the junction unmatched. This CDR3 reads CASSPRTGIGTGELFF. Written as DNA, the CDR3 is TGTGCCAGCAGCCCGAGGACAGGGATTGGCACCGGGGAGCTGTTTTTT.

The chain recombines TRBV29-1 with TRBJ1-5; perhaps TRBD1 as D (6 bases). The CDR3 is 15 amino acids. In germline, CDR1 is SQVTM, CDR2 ANQGSEA. For the CDR3, the DNA is TGCACCCCCAACCAAAGGGACATAAGCAATCAGCCCCAGCATTTT. Its protein is CTPNQRDISNQPQHF.

The chain recombines TRBV28 with TRBJ2-7; D is perhaps TRBD1 or TRBD2 (5 bases each). There are 20 residues in the CDR3. V lost 3 bases and J 0 bases, leaving 27 bases between the germline ends. CDR1 is MDHEN, CDR2 SYDVKM, per germline. The CDR3 DNA reads TGTGCCAGCAGTTTCGTCTCGGGATGGAGACAGAAGAGAAGCTCCTACGAGCAGTACTTC. Protein: CASSFVSGWRQKRSSYEQYF.

This rearrangement joins TRBV3-1 (or the pseudogene TRBV3-2) to TRBJ2-5, with 7 bases aligning to TRBD2. The trim removed 0 bases at V and 5 bases at J, leaving 6 bases unmatched. The germline V gene has CDR1 LGHDT and CDR2 YNNKEL (reference sequence). The length of the CDR3 is 15 residues. CDR3 sequence (DNA): TGTGCCAGCAGCCAAGATAGTAGCGGGTGGGAGACCCAGTACTTC. Translating it yields CASSQDSSGWETQYF.

In DNA form, the CDR3 reads TGTGCCAGCAGCTTAGCGGAAGACAGGGGGTACGCTTTCTTT. This codes for CASSLAEDRGYAFF. The chain links TRBV7-2 to TRBJ1-1; 9 bases are a match to TRBD1. V was pared by 0 bases and J by 11 bases, with 7 bases of the junction left unmatched. The CDR3 contains 14 residues. Germline CDR1 and CDR2: SGHTA and FQGNSA.

CDR3 amino acids: CASTQGTGNYGYTF. The CDR3 DNA reads as TGTGCCAGCACACAAGGTACAGGGAACTATGGCTACACCTTC. J is TRBJ1-2 and V is TRBV6-5, with D perhaps TRBD1 (6 bases). V lost 7 bases and J lost 2, with 14 bases in between. Germline V gene data show CDR1 as MNHEY and CDR2 as SVGAGI. The CDR3 length is 14 residues.